This is a list of T cell receptor beta chains from one sample in a study of blood T cell repertoires in COVID-19. Sequencing was performed with immunoSEQ multiplex PCR; in TCRdb, only in-frame clones are kept and a portion is missing. This table has around 220,000 clones, roughly 80% appearing once. Sequenced material: peripheral blood. The receptors derive from a woman over 75 with COVID-19, enrolled during active disease. Both conserved end residues are part of each CDR3. The D gene is left open where the match is weak. Expanded clones are given a class, and other clones once, few, many or no size at all.

clone size: NA
D gene: NA
J gene: TRBJ1-1
V gene: TRBV7-2
CDR3 DNA: TGTGCCAGCAGCCCCAGAGGGCAGGTGAACACTGAAGCTTTCTTT
CDR3 protein: CASSPRGQVNTEAFF

clone size: NA
D gene: NA
J gene: TRBJ2-7
V gene: TRBV2
CDR3 DNA: TGTGCCAGCAATGAGGTCGGCGAGCAGTACTTC
CDR3 protein: CASNEVGEQYF

clone size: NA
D gene: TRBD1
J gene: TRBJ1-6
V gene: TRBV2
CDR3 DNA: TGTGCCAGCAGTGTTGGAGGGACAGGGGGTTCACCCCTCCACTTT
CDR3 protein: CASSVGGTGGSPLHF

clone size: NA
D gene: TRBD2
J gene: TRBJ2-1
V gene: TRBV3-1/TRBV3-2
CDR3 DNA: TGTGCCAGCAGCAACGGTCGGGAGGGGGAGCAGTTCTTC
CDR3 protein: CASSNGREGEQFF

clone size: once
D gene: TRBD2
J gene: TRBJ2-7
V gene: TRBV27
CDR3 DNA: TGTGCCAGCAGAATCTGGACTAGCGGTTCCTACGAGCAGTACTTC
CDR3 protein: CASRIWTSGSYEQYF

clone size: NA
D gene: NA
J gene: TRBJ2-1
V gene: TRBV11-2
CDR3 DNA: TGTGCCAGCAGCTTAGTAAGGGGGACGCACAATGAGCAGTTCTTC
CDR3 protein: CASSLVRGTHNEQFF

clone size: NA
D gene: NA
J gene: TRBJ1-5
V gene: TRBV6-2/TRBV6-3
CDR3 DNA: TGTGCCAGCAGTTACTCGGGACTTCAGCCCCAGCATTTT
CDR3 protein: CASSYSGLQPQHF

clone size: few
D gene: NA
J gene: TRBJ1-2
V gene: TRBV6-2/TRBV6-3
CDR3 DNA: TGTGCCAGCAGCCGCTCAGGGGGCTACACCTTC
CDR3 protein: CASSRSGGYTF

clone size: NA
D gene: NA
J gene: TRBJ2-5
V gene: TRBV19
CDR3 DNA: TGTGCCAGTAGTATGCGAGAGACCCAGTACTTC
CDR3 protein: CASSMRETQYF

clone size: NA
D gene: NA
J gene: TRBJ1-2
V gene: TRBV7-9
CDR3 DNA: TGTGCCAGCACTCCGACAGAAAACTATGGCTACACCTTC
CDR3 protein: CASTPTENYGYTF

clone size: NA
D gene: NA
J gene: TRBJ1-5
V gene: TRBV9
CDR3 DNA: TGTGCCAGCAGCGTAGGTTCGGGGAGGGGTCAGCCCCAGCATTTT
CDR3 protein: CASSVGSGRGQPQHF

clone size: NA
D gene: TRBD1
J gene: TRBJ1-1
V gene: TRBV2
CDR3 DNA: TGTGCCAGCATTCGACAGGGGGCTGGCACTGAAGCTTTCTTT
CDR3 protein: CASIRQGAGTEAFF

clone size: many
D gene: NA
J gene: TRBJ2-7
V gene: TRBV4-2
CDR3 DNA: TGTGCCAGCAGCCAAGCCAGAACCTACGAGCAGTACTTC
CDR3 protein: CASSQARTYEQYF

clone size: once
D gene: TRBD1
J gene: TRBJ2-7
V gene: TRBV5-1
CDR3 DNA: TGCGCCAGCAGCTTTATCCAGGGGGCCTCAAACTACGAGCAGTACTTC
CDR3 protein: CASSFIQGASNYEQYF

clone size: NA
D gene: NA
J gene: TRBJ1-3
V gene: TRBV5-1
CDR3 DNA: TGCGCCAGCAGCACGGGGGGAGGAAACACCATATATTTT
CDR3 protein: CASSTGGGNTIYF

clone size: NA
D gene: NA
J gene: TRBJ1-5
V gene: TRBV10-1
CDR3 DNA: TGCGCCAGCAGTGAAGGCCGCGGGGCCCAGCCCCAGCATTTT
CDR3 protein: CASSEGRGAQPQHF

clone size: once
D gene: TRBD1
J gene: TRBJ2-6
V gene: TRBV4-1
CDR3 DNA: TGCGCCAGCAGCCCCAGGACAGGGTTGGGGTCTGGGGCCAACGTCCTGACTTTC
CDR3 protein: CASSPRTGLGSGANVLTF

clone size: NA
D gene: TRBD1
J gene: TRBJ1-2
V gene: TRBV9
CDR3 DNA: TGTGCCAGCAGCCGCGAAGGGGGCAGGGAACTTTTAGGCTACACCTTC
CDR3 protein: CASSREGGRELLGYTF

clone size: NA
D gene: TRBD1
J gene: TRBJ1-3
V gene: TRBV6-6
CDR3 DNA: TGTGCCAGCAGTTACACAGGGGGCTGGTCTGGAAACACCATATATTTT
CDR3 protein: CASSYTGGWSGNTIYF

clone size: NA
D gene: TRBD1
J gene: TRBJ2-1
V gene: TRBV4-1
CDR3 DNA: TGCGCCAGCAGCGCGAACCGGGACAGGGGGGCTCGGGCCTACAATGAGCAGTTCTTC
CDR3 protein: CASSANRDRGARAYNEQFF

clone size: NA
D gene: NA
J gene: TRBJ1-2
V gene: TRBV5-8
CDR3 DNA: TGTGCCAGCAGCTATAACAGACCTTATGGCTACACCTTC
CDR3 protein: CASSYNRPYGYTF

clone size: NA
D gene: NA
J gene: TRBJ2-5
V gene: TRBV6-1
CDR3 DNA: TGTGCCAGCAGTGATCCAGGGAAAGAGACCCAGTACTTC
CDR3 protein: CASSDPGKETQYF

clone size: NA
D gene: NA
J gene: TRBJ2-4
V gene: TRBV5-6
CDR3 DNA: TGTGCCAGCAGCGCCCACAGTATTCAGTACTTC
CDR3 protein: CASSAHSIQYF

clone size: NA
D gene: NA
J gene: TRBJ2-5
V gene: TRBV4-1
CDR3 DNA: TGCGCCAGCAGCCAAGGACCTCGGAGCAGGGGTGTCCAAGAGACCCAGTACTTC
CDR3 protein: CASSQGPRSRGVQETQYF

clone size: NA
D gene: NA
J gene: TRBJ2-5
V gene: TRBV5-1
CDR3 DNA: TGCGCCAGCAGCCCCTACACAGTCCAAGAGACCCAGTACTTC
CDR3 protein: CASSPYTVQETQYF

clone size: NA
D gene: TRBD2
J gene: TRBJ2-1
V gene: TRBV28
CDR3 DNA: TGTGCCAGCCTCTATAGCGGGAGGGCCATAAATGAGCAGTTCTTC
CDR3 protein: CASLYSGRAINEQFF

clone size: NA
D gene: TRBD1
J gene: TRBJ2-7
V gene: TRBV3-1/TRBV3-2
CDR3 DNA: TGTGCCAGCAGCCTCCAGGGACAGGGGGGCTCCTACGAGCAGTACTTC
CDR3 protein: CASSLQGQGGSYEQYF

clone size: NA
D gene: TRBD2
J gene: TRBJ2-5
V gene: TRBV5-6
CDR3 DNA: TGTGCCAGCAGCCCTCTAGCGGGGGTGGAGACCCAGTACTTC
CDR3 protein: CASSPLAGVETQYF

clone size: once
D gene: NA
J gene: TRBJ1-1
V gene: TRBV2
CDR3 DNA: TGTGCCAGCAGTGCCTATTTTGTGAACACTGAAGCTTTCTTT
CDR3 protein: CASSAYFVNTEAFF

clone size: once
D gene: NA
J gene: TRBJ1-2
V gene: TRBV5-4
CDR3 DNA: TGTGCCAGCAGCTTGGACCGCCAGTATGGCTACACCTTC
CDR3 protein: CASSLDRQYGYTF

clone size: NA
D gene: TRBD1
J gene: TRBJ2-6
V gene: TRBV5-1
CDR3 DNA: TGCGCCAGCACCCTAACCCTCGGGACAGTAGATTCTGGGGCCAACGTCCTGACTTTC
CDR3 protein: CASTLTLGTVDSGANVLTF

clone size: NA
D gene: NA
J gene: TRBJ2-2
V gene: TRBV6-2/TRBV6-3
CDR3 DNA: TGTGCCAGCAGTTACCCAAGAGGTCAGGGTGAGCGCACCGGGGAGCTGTTTTTT
CDR3 protein: CASSYPRGQGERTGELFF

clone size: NA
D gene: TRBD1
J gene: TRBJ1-5
V gene: TRBV6-2/TRBV6-3
CDR3 DNA: TGTGCCAGCAGTACTAACAGGGGGCTGAGCAATCAGCCCCAGCATTTT
CDR3 protein: CASSTNRGLSNQPQHF

clone size: NA
D gene: TRBD1
J gene: TRBJ1-2
V gene: TRBV28
CDR3 DNA: TGTGCCAGCAGTTCGGGGACAGTTGGGGCCAACTATGGCTACACCTTC
CDR3 protein: CASSSGTVGANYGYTF

clone size: few
D gene: TRBD1
J gene: TRBJ1-2
V gene: TRBV10-3
CDR3 DNA: TGTGCCATCAGTGAGAAGGGACAGGAAAACTATGGCTACACCTTC
CDR3 protein: CAISEKGQENYGYTF

clone size: NA
D gene: TRBD2
J gene: TRBJ2-7
V gene: TRBV7-9
CDR3 DNA: TGTGCCAGCAGCTTAAGTTTGGCGGGAGGATGGGGGGAGCAGTACTTC
CDR3 protein: CASSLSLAGGWGEQYF

clone size: few
D gene: NA
J gene: TRBJ2-1
V gene: TRBV5-8
CDR3 DNA: TGTGCCAGCAGACCTGGGCAGACTCAATCCAGGGGTAATGAGCAGTTCTTC
CDR3 protein: CASRPGQTQSRGNEQFF

clone size: NA
D gene: TRBD1
J gene: TRBJ2-7
V gene: TRBV12-5
CDR3 DNA: TGTGCTAGTGGTTTGGCAGGGGGCTCCTACGAGCAGTACTTC
CDR3 protein: CASGLAGGSYEQYF

clone size: NA
D gene: TRBD2
J gene: TRBJ2-5
V gene: TRBV3-1/TRBV3-2
CDR3 DNA: TGTGCCCGCGGCGGGGGGGCTGTAGGGGAGACCCAGTACTTC
CDR3 protein: CARGGGAVGETQYF